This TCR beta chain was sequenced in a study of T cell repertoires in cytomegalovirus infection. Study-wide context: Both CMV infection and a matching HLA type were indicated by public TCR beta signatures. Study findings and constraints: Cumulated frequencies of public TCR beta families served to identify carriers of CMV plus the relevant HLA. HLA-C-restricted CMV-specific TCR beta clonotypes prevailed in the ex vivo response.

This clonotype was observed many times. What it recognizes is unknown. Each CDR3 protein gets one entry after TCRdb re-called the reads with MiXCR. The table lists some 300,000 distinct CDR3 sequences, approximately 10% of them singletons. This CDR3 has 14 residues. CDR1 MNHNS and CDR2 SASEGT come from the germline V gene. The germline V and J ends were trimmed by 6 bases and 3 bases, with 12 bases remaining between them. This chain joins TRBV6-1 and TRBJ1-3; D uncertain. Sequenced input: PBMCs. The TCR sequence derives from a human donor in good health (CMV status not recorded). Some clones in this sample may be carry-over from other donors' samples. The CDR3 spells CASRRGNDGNTIYF. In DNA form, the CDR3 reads TGTGCCAGCAGGAGAGGGAATGATGGAAACACCATATATTTT.